These 21 T cell receptor beta chains were sequenced from one sample in a study of spatial heterogeneity in lung cancer. TCRdb independently ran MiXCR on the 5' RACE reads; one entry per CDR3 protein. The sample has 4,400 or so distinct CDR3 sequences; 50% to 65% are singletons. Noted time point: sample taken at primary tumor resection. TCRs were sequenced from unsorted whole RNA of tumor, nontumor lung or PBMC. Sequenced here: PBMCs, sampled at surgery. These receptors were collected from a female donor with early-stage non-small cell lung cancer.

In the case of this clonotype: Little can be read into the size of this beta chain, an off-target read in a library designed for alpha chains. This chain connects TRBV27 to TRBJ2-3; perhaps D is TRBD1 or TRBD2 (6 bases each). Trimming took 5 bases from V and 4 from J, leaving 16 bases between them. Per germline, CDR1 MNHEY and CDR2 SMNVEV (reference sequence). The CDR3 consists of 15 residues. The CDR3 coding sequence is TGTGCCAGCAGTGGGAATGGGGGGCTGGCAGATACGCAGTATTTT. This codes for CASSGNGGLADTQYF.

Turning to this clonotype: For a library built for alpha chains, this beta chain is a stray read; little rests on its size. This chain joins TRBV20-1 and TRBJ2-7; D remains unclear. V dropped 1 base and J dropped 9 bases, with 7 bases sitting between them. CDR3 size: 10 residues. Germline CDR1 and CDR2: DFQATT and SNEGSKA (reference sequence). The CDR3 DNA is TGCAGTGCTAGAGTCCTCGGGCAGTACTTC. Translating it yields CSARVLGQYF.

About this clonotype: This beta chain came through as a stray read in a library set up for alpha chains, and its size says little. The rearrangement links TRBV18 to TRBJ2-7, with D perhaps TRBD1 (5 bases). This CDR3 comprises 15 residues. Germline lookup yields CDR1 KGHSH and CDR2 LQKENI. V lost 1 base and J 5 bases, leaving 15 bases between the germline ends. The CDR3 nucleotides are TGTGCCAGCTCACCACGGGCAGGGAACGTCCACGAGCAGTACTTC. Protein sequence: CASSPRAGNVHEQYF.

About this clonotype itself: This beta chain came through as a stray read in a library set up for alpha chains, and its size says little. V and J are TRBV4-1 and TRBJ2-1; TRBD1 matches 9 bases. The CDR3 is made up of 16 amino acids. Trimming cost V 1 base and J 7 bases; bases outside gene matches: 8. Germline V gives CDR1 MGHRA, CDR2 YSYEKL. This chain's CDR3 is CASSQGPGQGKNEQFF. The CDR3 nucleotides are TGCGCCAGCAGCCAAGGTCCGGGACAGGGAAAGAATGAGCAGTTCTTC.

Details on this clonotype: Little can be read into the size of this beta chain, an off-target read in a library designed for alpha chains. The gene calls are TRBV7-9 and TRBJ2-2, with 9 bases identical to TRBD1. After removal of 5 bases from V and 7 bases from J, the junction contained 8 bases not matched to a gene. This CDR3 comprises 15 residues. CDR1 is SEHNR and CDR2 is FQNEAQ in the germline V gene (reference sequence). CDR3 bases: TGTGCCAGCAGCCCGACAGGGGGGATGGACGGGGAGCTGTTTTTT. It specifies CASSPTGGMDGELFF. Combining the CDR3 with reference TRBV7-9 and TRBJ2-2 gives the whole variable domain DTGVSQNPRHKITKRGQNVTFRCDPISEHNRLYWYRQTLGQGPEFLTYFQNEAQLEKSRLLSDRFSAERPKGSFSTLEIQRTEQGDSAMYLCASSPTGGMDGELFFGEGSRLTVL.

Remarks on this clonotype: The library was built for alpha chains, so this beta chain is an off-target read and its size means little. Here the CDR3 reads CASSQTTSGGTDTQYF. CDR3 sequence (DNA): TGTGCCAGCAGCCAGACCACTAGCGGGGGAACAGATACGCAGTATTTT. The genes are TRBV14 and TRBJ2-3; 11 nucleotides align to TRBD2. Germline trimming cut 3 bases from V and 3 bases from J; bases unmatched to any gene: 5. Germline assignment: CDR1 SGHDN and CDR2 FVKESK. The CDR3 runs 16 residues.

On this clonotype: Because this beta chain is a stray read in a library intended to capture alpha chains, its abundance should not be given much weight. The chain's CDR3 is CASSLNQGDTGELFF. CDR3 in DNA: TGTGCCAGCAGCTTAAACCAGGGGGACACCGGGGAGCTGTTTTTT. The J gene is TRBJ2-2, the V gene TRBV7-2, with 7 bases lining up with TRBD1. Germline CDR1 and CDR2: SGHTA and FQGNSA. The V gene end was trimmed by 2 bases and the J gene end by 3 bases; junction bases not matched to a gene: 3. CDR3 length: 15 amino acids.

This clonotype was detected only a few times. Sequence at one end of the junction differs from germline and may be a read error. This beta chain is a stray sequence in a library constructed for alpha chains; its clone size is not meaningful. The CDR3 loop is CASSMMTSGSYEQYF. CDR3 DNA sequence: TGCGCCAGCAGTATGATGACTAGCGGGAGCTACGAGCAGTACTTC. The chain is built from TRBV2 and TRBJ2-7, with TRBD2 identical over 12 bases. Germline V gene data show CDR1 as SNHLY and CDR2 as FYNNEI. The CDR3 consists of 15 residues.

This clonotype was counted only a few times. This beta chain came through as a stray read in a library set up for alpha chains, and its size says little. The chain is built from TRBV6-5 and TRBJ2-2, with D possibly being TRBD1 (5 bases). V dropped 6 bases and J dropped 5 bases, with 19 bases sitting between them. Germline-derived CDR1 and CDR2 are MNHEY and SVGAGI. The CDR3 loop spans 16 amino acids. The DNA for the CDR3 is TGTGCCAGCAGCATAACTCAGGGAATGGGGACCGGGGAGCTGTTTTTT. Its protein is CASSITQGMGTGELFF.

Of note for this clonotype: Found in a library prepared for alpha chains, this beta chain is an off-target read, and its abundance has little meaning. This chain links TRBV12-3 or TRBV12-4 with TRBJ2-4; a weak D match, TRBD2 (5 bases). V was clipped by 5 bases and J by 0 bases, with 8 bases between them. The CDR3 spans 14 residues. CDR3 in DNA: TGTGCCAGCAGTGGGGAGCTAGCCAAAAACATTCAGTACTTC. It yields the protein CASSGELAKNIQYF.

Details on this clonotype: This beta chain turned up in a library designed for alpha chains; as an off-target read, its abundance says little. V usage is TRBV4-1 and J usage is TRBJ2-3, with 7 nucleotides matching TRBD2. Trimming removed 7 bases from V and 1 base from J; junction bases left unmatched: 5. There are 14 residues in the CDR3. Germline V lookup: CDR1 MGHRA, CDR2 YSYEKL. CDR3 sequence reads: CASNPSGRTDTQYF. The CDR3 nucleotides read TGCGCCAGCAACCCTAGCGGTCGCACAGATACGCAGTATTTT.

A remark on this clonotype: A read error may account for a junction end that differs from germline. This beta chain turned up in a library designed for alpha chains; as an off-target read, its abundance says little. The genes are TRBV7-9 and TRBJ2-5; the D gene is possibly TRBD1 (6 bases). The CDR3 is made up of 15 amino acids. Germline values: CDR1 SEHNR, CDR2 FQNEAQ (reference sequence). CDR3 coding DNA: TGTGCCAGCAGGCAAGGTTGGGGACAACAAGAGACCCGGTACTTC. Translating gives CASRQGWGQQETRYF. Full variable domain (missing parts from reference TRBV7-9 and TRBJ2-5): DTGVSQNPRHKITKRGQNVTFRCDPISEHNRLYWYRQTLGQGPEFLTYFQNEAQLEKSRLLSDRFSAERPKGSFSTLEIQRTEQGDSAMYLCASRQGWGQQETRYFGPGTRLLVL.

Points on this clonotype: Because the library targeted alpha chains, this beta chain is an off-target read whose size means little. The rearrangement links TRBV20-1 to TRBJ2-5; 7 bases align to TRBD2. CDR3 length equals 14 residues. Looked up from germline, CDR1 is DFQATT and CDR2 is SNEGSKA (reference sequence). In DNA form, the CDR3 reads TGCAGCAATCACGGGGGGTCGTACCAAGAGACCCAGTACTTC. The encoded protein is CSNHGGSYQETQYF.

Remarks on this clonotype: Within a library made for alpha chains, this beta chain is off target, and its count is uninformative. The chain uses TRBV10-3 and TRBJ2-1; 10 nucleotides line up with TRBD2. This CDR3 comprises 22 residues. The junction had 22 bases not matched to a gene; V was cut back by 5 bases and J by 0 bases. Germline V lookup: CDR1 ENHRY, CDR2 SYGVKD. CDR3 in DNA: TGTGCCATCAGTCTCTCGCCATCAGGCCCCCGACTAGCGGGTCCCTCCTACAATGAGCAGTTCTTC. Protein product: CAISLSPSGPRLAGPSYNEQFF.

This clonotype turned up a few times. In a library made to pick up alpha chains, this beta chain is a stray read with a size that means little. This chain connects TRBV29-1 to TRBJ2-5; 7 bases agree with TRBD2. The CDR3 runs 11 residues. CDR1 and CDR2 from the germline V gene are SQVTM and ANQGSEA. J gave up 4 bases and V 7 bases, and 3 bases lay outside the gene matches. The CDR3, as DNA: TGCAGCGCTGGGAGGGGAGAGACCCAGTACTTC. It codes for CSAGRGETQYF.

Details on this clonotype: Because the library targeted alpha chains, this beta chain is an off-target read whose size means little. The V call is TRBV29-1, the J call TRBJ2-2; D unclear. The length of the CDR3 is 13 residues. V gave up 2 bases and J gave up 0 bases, with 4 bases separating them. Germline V CDR1 and CDR2: SQVTM, ANQGSEA. Here the CDR3 reads CSVETANTGELFF. Here the CDR3 DNA reads TGCAGCGTTGAAACAGCGAACACCGGGGAGCTGTTTTTT.

Of note for this clonotype: As an off-target read in a library built for alpha chains, this beta chain has a frequency of little significance. The V and J genes are TRBV5-5 and TRBJ2-3, with 12 bases that match TRBD2. The J segment lost 5 bases and the V segment lost 2 bases, leaving 3 bases of the junction unmatched. The length of the CDR3 is 15 residues. Germline-derived CDR1 and CDR2 are SGHKS and YYEKEE (reference sequence). Here the CDR3 reads CASSLLAGGGDTQYF. The CDR3 DNA reads as TGTGCCAGCAGCTTACTAGCGGGAGGTGGAGATACGCAGTATTTT.

Concerning this clonotype: For a library built for alpha chains, this beta chain is a stray read; little rests on its size. The rearrangement links TRBV7-9 to TRBJ2-1; maybe TRBD2 (5 bases). The CDR3 sequence is 11 residues long. V dropped 5 bases and J dropped 10 bases, with 9 bases sitting between them. Looked up from germline, CDR1 is SEHNR and CDR2 is FQNEAQ (reference sequence). The CDR3: CASSLGGEQFF. The CDR3 DNA follows: TGTGCCAGCAGCCTAGGCGGGGAGCAGTTCTTC.

About this clonotype: The library was designed around alpha chains, so this beta chain is a stray read whose abundance carries little weight. This chain links TRBV25-1 with TRBJ2-2; 8 bases are shared with TRBD2. Trimming took 6 bases from V and 3 from J; bases not matched to a gene: 15. Germline CDR1 is MGHDK and CDR2 is SYGVNS. CDR3 length: 18 residues. CDR3 protein: CASRGAGARPVDTGELFF. The CDR3 coding sequence is TGTGCCAGCAGGGGAGCGGGGGCCAGACCCGTTGACACCGGGGAGCTGTTTTTT.

As concerns this clonotype: This beta chain lies outside the target of a library built for alpha chains; its clone size means little. This chain uses TRBV28 with TRBJ2-6; no clear D. The CDR3 is 13 amino acids. In germline, CDR1 is MDHEN, CDR2 SYDVKM. V lost 5 bases, J lost 2 bases, and 4 bases lay in between. In nucleotides, the CDR3 is TGTGCCAGCAGTCGACCTGGGGCCAACGTCCTGACTTTC. Its protein product is CASSRPGANVLTF.

Comments on this clonotype: This beta chain turned up in a library designed for alpha chains; as an off-target read, its abundance says little. The V gene is TRBV19, the J gene TRBJ2-1, with TRBD2 identical over 10 bases. CDR3 length: 14 residues. Germline V gene data show CDR1 as LNHDA and CDR2 as SQIVND (reference sequence). Unmatched junction bases numbered 9, after V lost 3 bases and J lost 13 bases. The CDR3 loop is CASSIQREGRTQFF. In DNA, the CDR3 is TGTGCCAGTAGTATCCAGCGGGAGGGCCGTACACAGTTCTTC.